Listed below are T cell receptor beta chains from one sample, sequenced in a study of cytomegalovirus exposure and HLA in healthy donors. Assay used: immunoSEQ multiplex PCR; TCRdb lists only in-frame clones, some missing. Here the sample spans 60,000 to 70,000 clones, 80% to 95% being singletons. Input material: PBMCs. The receptors derive from a man aged 18 to 29 in good health and CMV-seropositive. CDR3s include the opening cysteine and the closing phenylalanine or tryptophan. A D gene is named only where the DNA matches it firmly. Only some rows state a clone size, as once, few, many or a class for expanded clones.

>-|TRBJ2-1|12|-|TRBV10-3
CAISGGDNEQFF
TGTGCCATCAGTGGGGGGGACAATGAGCAGTTCTTC
>-|TRBJ2-2|17|once|TRBV7-8
CASSLIDSRLYTGELFF
TGTGCCAGCAGCCTGATTGATAGCAGACTATACACCGGGGAGCTGTTTTTT
>-|TRBJ2-5|13|-|TRBV10-1
CASSVYSGETQYF
TGCGCCAGCAGTGTGTACAGCGGAGAGACCCAGTACTTC
>-|TRBJ1-1|17|-|TRBV10-2
CASSADPFAAGASEAFF
TGCGCCAGCAGCGCGGATCCCTTCGCCGCGGGGGCTAGCGAAGCTTTCTTT
>TRBD2|TRBJ2-7|15|-|TRBV7-3
CASSPQLAGVNEQYF
TGTGCCAGCAGCCCTCAACTAGCGGGAGTTAACGAGCAGTACTTC
>-|TRBJ2-1|12|-|TRBV27
CASGLLDNEQFF
TGTGCCAGCGGGCTCCTGGACAATGAGCAGTTCTTC
>TRBD1|TRBJ1-2|15|-|TRBV19
CASSIDKTGNYGYTF
TGTGCCAGTAGTATAGATAAGACAGGGAACTATGGCTACACCTTC
>TRBD2|TRBJ2-5|15|-|TRBV30
CAWVSGLAEKETQYF
TGTGCCTGGGTTAGCGGACTAGCGGAAAAAGAGACCCAGTACTTC
>-|TRBJ2-5|17|-|TRBV5-1
CASSLLGVTRKGETQYF
TGCGCCAGCAGCTTGTTAGGGGTTACTCGGAAGGGAGAGACCCAGTACTTC
>TRBD1|TRBJ1-5|15|-|TRBV7-2
CASSPLTGTNQPQHF
TGTGCCAGCAGCCCACTGACAGGGACCAATCAGCCCCAGCATTTT
>-|TRBJ1-1|14|-|TRBV28
CASSPLLTNTEAFF
TGTGCCAGCTCGCCCCTTTTGACTAACACTGAAGCTTTCTTT
>-|TRBJ2-3|17|-|TRBV2
CASGWDQQGPRTDTQYF
TGTGCCAGCGGATGGGATCAACAGGGACCCCGCACAGATACGCAGTATTTT
>-|TRBJ1-1|15|-|TRBV28
CASRRTTGLNPEAFF
TGTGCCAGCAGACGAACGACAGGTCTGAACCCTGAAGCTTTCTTT
>-|TRBJ2-2|14|-|TRBV7-9
CASSTVGSAGELFF
TGTGCCAGCAGCACCGTTGGGAGTGCCGGGGAGCTGTTTTTT
>-|TRBJ2-5|14|-|TRBV15
CATSRNRLQETQYF
TGTGCCACCAGCAGAAACAGGTTACAAGAGACCCAGTACTTC
>-|TRBJ1-5|14|once|TRBV27
CASSLGYSNQPQHF
TGTGCCAGCAGTTTGGGCTATAGCAATCAGCCCCAGCATTTT
>TRBD1|TRBJ2-1|13|-|TRBV5-1
CASSSQTGDEQFF
TGCGCCAGCAGCTCTCAGACAGGGGATGAGCAGTTCTTC
>TRBD1|TRBJ2-7|13|-|TRBV6-5
CASTRQGYYEQYF
TGTGCCAGCACTCGACAGGGGTACTACGAGCAGTACTTC
>TRBD1|TRBJ1-4|13|-|TRBV28
CASSAGQAARLFF
TGTGCCAGCAGTGCAGGACAGGCGGCGAGACTGTTTTTT
>-|TRBJ2-7|14|-|TRBV7-2
CASSYPGHAYEQYF
TGTGCCAGCAGCTATCCGGGACACGCCTACGAGCAGTACTTC
>TRBD1|TRBJ2-7|15|-|TRBV28
CASSPTTGGEHEQYF
TGTGCCAGCAGCCCTACTACAGGGGGTGAACACGAGCAGTACTTC
>TRBD1|TRBJ2-7|16|-|TRBV5-6
CASSLEGRGQVYEQYF
TGTGCCAGCAGCTTGGAGGGCAGGGGGCAGGTTTACGAGCAGTACTTC
>TRBD2|TRBJ2-3|15|-|TRBV28
CASSSAGLSTDTQYF
TGTGCCAGCAGTTCCGCGGGACTAAGCACAGATACGCAGTATTTT
>TRBD1|TRBJ1-2|16|-|TRBV27
CASSFSQGAFPHGYTF
TGTGCCAGCAGTTTTAGCCAGGGGGCATTTCCCCATGGCTACACCTTC
>TRBD2|TRBJ2-1|14|-|TRBV5-1
CASSLGLADNEQFF
TGCGCCAGCAGCTTGGGGCTAGCGGACAATGAGCAGTTCTTC
>-|TRBJ1-1|12|-|TRBV10-1
CASSDGGAEAFF
TGCGCCAGCAGTGACGGAGGGGCTGAAGCTTTCTTT
>-|TRBJ2-1|13|-|TRBV27
CASRPGTYNEQFF
TGTGCCAGCAGGCCAGGTACCTACAATGAGCAGTTCTTC
>TRBD1|TRBJ2-3|15|-|TRBV2
CASSEDRGRTDTQYF
TGTGCCAGCAGTGAGGACAGGGGGCGCACAGATACGCAGTATTTT
>-|TRBJ1-2|15|-|TRBV25-1
CASSEGGTGNYGYTF
TGTGCCAGCAGTGAAGGGGGGACGGGAAACTATGGCTACACCTTC
>-|TRBJ1-1|14|-|TRBV28
CASSLPTRWAEAFF
TGTGCCAGCAGTTTACCAACCAGGTGGGCAGAAGCTTTCTTT
>-|TRBJ2-7|15|-|TRBV6-6
CASSSPRLGYYEQYF
TGTGCCAGCAGTTCCCCCCGTCTGGGCTACTACGAGCAGTACTTC
>-|TRBJ2-1|12|once|TRBV6-1
CASSEKGDEQFF
TGTGCCAGCAGTGAAAAGGGGGATGAGCAGTTCTTC
>TRBD1|TRBJ2-1|15|-|TRBV5-1
CASSFSGQGLNEQFF
TGCGCCAGCAGCTTTTCGGGACAGGGTTTGAATGAGCAGTTCTTC
>-|TRBJ2-4|16|-|TRBV5-5
CASSSGPWGAKNIQYF
TGTGCCAGCAGCTCAGGTCCTTGGGGCGCCAAAAACATTCAGTACTTC
>-|TRBJ1-4|15|once|TRBV6-5
CASTSRGTAGEKLFF
TGTGCCAGCACTTCTAGAGGGACGGCGGGGGAAAAACTGTTTTTT
>-|TRBJ2-3|15|-|TRBV5-1
CASSLRQPGWDTQYF
TGCGCCAGCAGCTTACGACAGCCTGGGTGGGATACGCAGTATTTT
>TRBD2|TRBJ2-5|16|-|TRBV5-4
CASSWGPGGKIETQYF
TGTGCCAGCAGCTGGGGTCCGGGGGGGAAGATAGAGACCCAGTACTTC
>TRBD1|TRBJ2-7|15|-|TRBV27
CASSLLTGALYEQYF
TGTGCCAGCAGTTTATTGACAGGGGCCCTCTACGAGCAGTACTTC
>TRBD1|TRBJ2-5|15|-|TRBV10-3
CAISEQGQDQETQYF
TGTGCCATCAGTGAGCAAGGACAGGATCAAGAGACCCAGTACTTC
>-|TRBJ1-1|14|once|TRBV19
CASSSGRGFTEAFF
TGTGCCAGTAGTAGCGGCAGGGGCTTCACTGAAGCTTTCTTT
>-|TRBJ2-7|16|-|TRBV5-1
CASSLAQAVSSYEQYF
TGCGCCAGCAGCTTGGCCCAGGCAGTGAGCTCCTACGAGCAGTACTTC
>TRBD1|TRBJ2-1|15|-|TRBV6-1
CASISPDRGPNEQFF
TGTGCCAGCATTTCCCCAGACAGGGGGCCCAATGAGCAGTTCTTC
>TRBD2|TRBJ2-3|17|-|TRBV2
CASSAGTSGRSTDTQYF
TGTGCCAGCAGTGCCGGGACTAGCGGGAGGAGCACAGATACGCAGTATTTT
>-|TRBJ2-3|16|-|TRBV7-9
CASSPMDSTSTDTQYF
TGTGCCAGCAGCCCGATGGACAGCACTAGCACAGATACGCAGTATTTT
>TRBD1|TRBJ2-3|14|-|TRBV30
CAWSRTGFPDTQYF
TGTGCCTGGAGTAGGACAGGGTTTCCAGATACGCAGTATTTT
>TRBD1|TRBJ1-1|14|once|TRBV27
CASSHGQGNTEAFF
TGTGCCAGCAGTCACGGACAGGGGAACACTGAAGCTTTCTTT
>-|TRBJ2-7|14|-|TRBV6-5
CASSSYSSSYEQYF
TGTGCCAGCAGCTCCTACAGTAGCTCCTACGAGCAGTACTTC
>TRBD2|TRBJ2-1|15|-|TRBV5-6
CASSPGLAGGNEQFF
TGTGCCAGCAGCCCCGGACTAGCGGGAGGAAATGAGCAGTTCTTC
>-|TRBJ2-7|13|-|TRBV15
CATRRRRGAEQYF
TGTGCCACCCGCCGCCGCAGGGGGGCCGAGCAGTACTTC
>-|TRBJ2-7|10|-|TRBV1
CTLKRVEQYF
TGCACCCTCAAGAGGGTCGAGCAGTACTTC
>TRBD1|TRBJ1-3|15|-|TRBV19
CASLMTGGGGNTIYF
TGTGCCAGTTTAATGACAGGGGGCGGTGGAAACACCATATATTTT
>-|TRBJ2-5|13|-|TRBV6-5
CASSRQVQETQYF
TGTGCCAGCAGTCGGCAGGTTCAAGAGACCCAGTACTTC
>-|TRBJ1-5|17|-|TRBV28
CASSLGDTFYSNQPQHF
TGTGCCAGCAGTTTGGGGGACACCTTTTATAGCAATCAGCCCCAGCATTTT
>-|TRBJ2-1|13|few|TRBV19
CASSSGGPREKFF
TGTGCCAGTAGTAGCGGTGGTCCCCGAGAAAAGTTCTTC
>TRBD2|TRBJ2-7|14|medium-sized|TRBV6-1
CASSEREDVDEQYF
TGTGCCAGCAGTGAACGGGAGGACGTGGACGAGCAGTACTTC
>TRBD1|TRBJ1-2|14|-|TRBV18
CASSLSRQGWGYTF
TGTGCCAGCTCACTATCTAGACAGGGCTGGGGCTACACCTTC